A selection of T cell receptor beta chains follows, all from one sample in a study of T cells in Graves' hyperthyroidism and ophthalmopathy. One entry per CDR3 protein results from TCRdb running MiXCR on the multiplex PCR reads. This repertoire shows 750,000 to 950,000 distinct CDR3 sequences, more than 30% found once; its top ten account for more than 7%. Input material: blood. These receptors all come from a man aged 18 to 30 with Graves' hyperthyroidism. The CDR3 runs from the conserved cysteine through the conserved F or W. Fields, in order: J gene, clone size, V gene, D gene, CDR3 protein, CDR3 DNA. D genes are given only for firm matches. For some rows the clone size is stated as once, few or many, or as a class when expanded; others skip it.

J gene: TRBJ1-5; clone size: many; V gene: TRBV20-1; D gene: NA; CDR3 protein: CSARQGMSNQPQHF; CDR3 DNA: TGCAGTGCTAGACAGGGTATGAGCAATCAGCCCCAGCATTTT
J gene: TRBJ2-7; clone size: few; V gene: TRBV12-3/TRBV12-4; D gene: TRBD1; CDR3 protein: CASRGQTAHEQYF; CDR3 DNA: TGTGCCAGCAGGGGACAGACGGCCCACGAGCAGTACTTC
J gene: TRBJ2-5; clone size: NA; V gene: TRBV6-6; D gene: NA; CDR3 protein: CASSYYRSQETQYF; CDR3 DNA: TGTGCCAGCAGTTACTACCGGAGCCAAGAGACCCAGTACTTC
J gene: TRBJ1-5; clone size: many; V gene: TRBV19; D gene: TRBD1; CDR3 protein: CASRQGTQPQHF; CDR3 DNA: TGTGCCAGCCGACAGGGGACTCAGCCCCAGCATTTT
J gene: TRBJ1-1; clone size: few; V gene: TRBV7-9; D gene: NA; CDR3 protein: CASSPVFFGGTEAFF; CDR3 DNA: TGTGCCAGCAGCCCCGTCTTTTTTGGTGGCACTGAAGCTTTCTTT
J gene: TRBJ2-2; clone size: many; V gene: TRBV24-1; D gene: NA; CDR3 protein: CATRGTGDVGELFF; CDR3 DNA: TGTGCCACCAGAGGAACGGGGGATGTCGGGGAGCTGTTTTTT
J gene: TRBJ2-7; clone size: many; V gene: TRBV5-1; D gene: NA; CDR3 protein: CASSLLGMYEQYF; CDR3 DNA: TGCGCCAGCAGCTTGCTAGGAATGTACGAGCAGTACTTC
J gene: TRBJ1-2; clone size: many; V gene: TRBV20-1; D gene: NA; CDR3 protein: CSAEDSSANYGYTF; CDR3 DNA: TGCAGTGCGGAGGACAGCTCCGCTAACTATGGCTACACCTTC
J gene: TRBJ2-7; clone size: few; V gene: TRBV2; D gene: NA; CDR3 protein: CATKGPYEQYF; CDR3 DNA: TGTGCCACAAAGGGGCCCTACGAGCAGTACTTC
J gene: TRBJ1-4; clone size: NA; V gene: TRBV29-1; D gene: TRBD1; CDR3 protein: CSVRERGTDEKLFF; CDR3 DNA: TGCAGCGTTCGGGAACGGGGGACAGATGAAAAACTGTTTTTT
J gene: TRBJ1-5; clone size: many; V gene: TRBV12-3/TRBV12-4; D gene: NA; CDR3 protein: CASTTGRQPQHF; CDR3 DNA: TGTGCCAGTACGACAGGTAGACAGCCCCAGCATTTT
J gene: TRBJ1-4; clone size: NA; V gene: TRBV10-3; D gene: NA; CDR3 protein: CAIREEAGANEKLFF; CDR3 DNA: TGTGCCATCCGTGAGGAGGCGGGGGCTAATGAAAAACTGTTTTTT
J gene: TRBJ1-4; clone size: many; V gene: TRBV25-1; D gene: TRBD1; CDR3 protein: CASSAGGLSNEKLFF; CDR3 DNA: TGTGCCAGCAGTGCAGGGGGCTTGTCTAATGAAAAACTGTTTTTT
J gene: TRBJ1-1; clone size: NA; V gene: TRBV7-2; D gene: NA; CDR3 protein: CASSAGQGQLNTEAFF; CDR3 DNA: TGTGCCAGCAGCGCCGGTCAGGGACAACTGAACACTGAAGCTTTCTTT
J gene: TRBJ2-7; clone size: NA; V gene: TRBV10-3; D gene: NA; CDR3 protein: CAISSQNEQYF; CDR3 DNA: TGTGCCATCAGTTCACAGAATGAGCAGTACTTC
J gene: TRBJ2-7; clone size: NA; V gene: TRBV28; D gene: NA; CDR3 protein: CASRRQQTYEQYF; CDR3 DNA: TGTGCCAGCCGGCGACAGCAAACCTACGAGCAGTACTTC
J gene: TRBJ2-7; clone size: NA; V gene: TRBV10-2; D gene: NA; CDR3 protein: CASSEAQGDYEQYF; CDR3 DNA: TGCGCCAGCAGTGAAGCTCAGGGAGACTACGAGCAGTACTTC
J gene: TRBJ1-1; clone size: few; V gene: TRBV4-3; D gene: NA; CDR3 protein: CASSRGLRENTEAFF; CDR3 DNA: TGCGCCAGCAGCCGGGGGTTGAGGGAGAACACTGAAGCTTTCTTT
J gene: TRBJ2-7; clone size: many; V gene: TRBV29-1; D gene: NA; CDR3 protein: CSVEGLASEQYF; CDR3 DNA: TGCAGCGTTGAAGGTCTAGCAAGCGAGCAGTACTTC
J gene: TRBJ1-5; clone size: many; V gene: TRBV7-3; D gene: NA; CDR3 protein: CASSLTLQPQHF; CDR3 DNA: TGTGCCAGCAGCTTAACCCTTCAGCCCCAGCATTTT
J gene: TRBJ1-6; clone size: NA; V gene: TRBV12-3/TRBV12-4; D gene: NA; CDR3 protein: CASSYMIGTPLHF; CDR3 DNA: TGTGCCAGCAGTTATATGATAGGCACACCCCTCCACTTT
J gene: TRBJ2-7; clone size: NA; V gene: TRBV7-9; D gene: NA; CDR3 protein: CASSQESISYEQYF; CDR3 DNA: TGTGCCAGCAGCCAAGAGTCCATCTCCTACGAGCAGTACTTC
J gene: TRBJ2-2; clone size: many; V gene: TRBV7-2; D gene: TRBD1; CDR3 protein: CAVQGFTGELFF; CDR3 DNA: TGTGCCGTACAGGGGTTCACCGGGGAGCTGTTTTTT
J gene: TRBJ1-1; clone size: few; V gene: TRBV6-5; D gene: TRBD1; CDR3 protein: CASSYAGGNTEAFF; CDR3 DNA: TGTGCCAGCAGTTACGCAGGGGGGAACACTGAAGCTTTCTTT